This TCR beta chain is from a study of T cell responses to AZD1222 COVID-19 vaccine. A note on this clone: The antigen is undetermined.

Profiling relied on immunoSEQ multiplex PCR, and the TCRdb table lists in-frame clones only, not all of them. The sample lists 100,000 or so clones, around nine tenths occurring once. Study findings and constraints: Baseline antibody screening turned up just a handful of seropositive AZD1222 recipients. Mostly white British, mostly female donors; authors suggested clonal diversity may be underestimated.

This CDR3 spans 14 amino acids. Germline V gives CDR1 KGHDR, CDR2 SFDVKD. Trimming took off 3 bases at V and 4 bases at J, with 8 bases between the two ends. The source was peripheral blood, collected on day 0 of AZD1222 vaccination. The chain has TRBV24-1 and TRBJ2-2; perhaps TRBD2 as D (6 bases). The source is an adult in good health. CDR3 nucleotides: TGTGCCACCAGTGATGGACTACTCACCGGGGAGCTGTTTTTT. It yields the protein CATSDGLLTGELFF.